This T cell receptor beta chain was identified in a study of blood T cell repertoires in COVID-19. The assay was immunoSEQ multiplex PCR, and TCRdb's table has in-frame clones only and misses some. Among around 300,000 clones listed, approximately 87% were seen once. The V gene's germline CDR1 is SQVTM and CDR2 ANQGSEA. CDR3 length: 15 amino acids. V shed 7 bases, J shed 1 base, and the junction held 11 bases outside the gene matches. The chain uses TRBV29-1 and TRBJ2-3, with 7 bases identical to TRBD1. This clonotype originated in a woman between 50 and 59 years old with active or convalescent COVID-19. The specimen sequenced was peripheral blood. The CDR3 here is CSAGPGQDGTDTQYF. In DNA, the CDR3 is TGCAGCGCCGGCCCCGGACAGGACGGCACAGATACGCAGTATTTT.